One T cell receptor (beta chain) is described in this entry. Its target is unknown. This CDR3 is 15 amino acids long. V was pared by 1 base and J by 2 bases, with 12 bases between. Germline V CDR1 and CDR2: LNHDA, SQIVND (reference sequence). Clones were sequenced by immunoSEQ multiplex PCR, and TCRdb holds only the in-frame ones, with some missing. The sample carries about 280,000 clones, around nine tenths recorded once. This sample stems from a study of cytomegalovirus exposure and HLA in healthy donors. The study's findings and limits: Across donors, most TCRs were seen rarely, yet some public ones were widespread. Cytomegalovirus status was reportedly diagnosed by the classifier with high specificity and sensitivity. Three chains linked to CMV were shown in vitro to be specific for CMV antigens.

The V call is TRBV19, the J call TRBJ2-7; tentatively, D is TRBD2 (5 bases). This receptor was identified in a woman between 18 and 29 years old in good health and CMV-seronegative. Sequencing was carried out using PBMCs. CDR3 DNA sequence: TGTGCCAGTAGTATAGTGGGGAGACCAACCTACGAGCAGTACTTC. Its protein is CASSIVGRPTYEQYF. The full variable domain, completed using reference TRBV19 and TRBJ2-7, is DGGITQSPKYLFRKEGQNVTLSCEQNLNHDAMYWYRQDPGQGLRLIYYSQIVNDFQKGDIAEGYSVSREKKESFPLTVTSAQKNPTAFYLCASSIVGRPTYEQYFGPGTRLTVT.